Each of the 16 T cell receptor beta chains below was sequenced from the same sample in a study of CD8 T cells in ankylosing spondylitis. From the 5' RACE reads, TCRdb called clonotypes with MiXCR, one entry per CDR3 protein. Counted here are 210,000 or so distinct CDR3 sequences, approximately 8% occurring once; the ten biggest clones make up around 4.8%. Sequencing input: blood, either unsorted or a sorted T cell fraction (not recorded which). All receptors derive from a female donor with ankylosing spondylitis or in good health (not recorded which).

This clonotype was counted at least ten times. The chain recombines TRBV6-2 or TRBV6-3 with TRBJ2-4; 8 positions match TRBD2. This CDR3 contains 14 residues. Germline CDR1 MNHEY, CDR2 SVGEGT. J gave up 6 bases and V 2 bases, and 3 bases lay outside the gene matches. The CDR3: CASSYAGLVNIQYF. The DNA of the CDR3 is TGTGCCAGCAGTTACGCGGGACTAGTAAACATTCAGTACTTC.

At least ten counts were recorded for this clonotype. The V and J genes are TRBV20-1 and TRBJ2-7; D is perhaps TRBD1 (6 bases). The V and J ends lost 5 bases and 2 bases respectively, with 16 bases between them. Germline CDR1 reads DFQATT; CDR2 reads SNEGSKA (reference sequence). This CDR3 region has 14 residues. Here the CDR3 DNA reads TGCAGTGCTGCCTCCGGGACAAGGGCCTACGAGCAGTACTTC. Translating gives CSAASGTRAYEQYF.

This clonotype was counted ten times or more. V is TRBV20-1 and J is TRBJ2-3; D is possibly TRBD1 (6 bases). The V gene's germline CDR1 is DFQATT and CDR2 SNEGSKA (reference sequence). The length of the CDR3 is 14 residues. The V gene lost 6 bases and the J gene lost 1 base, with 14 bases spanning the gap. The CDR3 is CSASGQPRTDTQYF. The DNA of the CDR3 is TGCAGTGCCAGCGGACAGCCTCGCACAGATACGCAGTATTTT.

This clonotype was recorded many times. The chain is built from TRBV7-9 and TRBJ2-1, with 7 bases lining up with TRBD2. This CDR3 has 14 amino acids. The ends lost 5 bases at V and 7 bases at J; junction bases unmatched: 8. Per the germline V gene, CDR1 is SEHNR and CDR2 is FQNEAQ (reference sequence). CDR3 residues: CASSQSGTTNEQFF. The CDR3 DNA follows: TGTGCCAGCAGCCAATCCGGGACTACGAATGAGCAGTTCTTC.

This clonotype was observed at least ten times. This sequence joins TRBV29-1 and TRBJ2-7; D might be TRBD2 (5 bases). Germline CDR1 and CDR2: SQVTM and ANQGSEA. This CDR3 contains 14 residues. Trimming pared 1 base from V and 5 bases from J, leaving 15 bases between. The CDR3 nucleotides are TGCAGCGTTGAAGGAGGAGAAAGCGGCGACGAGCAGTACTTC. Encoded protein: CSVEGGESGDEQYF.

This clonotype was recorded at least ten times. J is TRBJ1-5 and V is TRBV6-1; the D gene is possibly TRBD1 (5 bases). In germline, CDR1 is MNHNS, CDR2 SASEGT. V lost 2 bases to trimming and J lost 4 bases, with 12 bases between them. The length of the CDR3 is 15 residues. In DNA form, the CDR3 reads TGTGCCAGCAGTGAATGGACGCCAGGGAATCAGCCCCAGCATTTT. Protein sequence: CASSEWTPGNQPQHF.

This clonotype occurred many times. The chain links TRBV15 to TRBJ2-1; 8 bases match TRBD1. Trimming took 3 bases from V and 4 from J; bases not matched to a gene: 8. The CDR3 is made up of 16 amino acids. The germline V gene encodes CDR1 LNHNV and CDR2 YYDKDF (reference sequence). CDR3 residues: CATSSPQGARYNEQFF. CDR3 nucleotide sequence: TGTGCCACCAGCAGTCCTCAGGGGGCGAGGTACAATGAGCAGTTCTTC.

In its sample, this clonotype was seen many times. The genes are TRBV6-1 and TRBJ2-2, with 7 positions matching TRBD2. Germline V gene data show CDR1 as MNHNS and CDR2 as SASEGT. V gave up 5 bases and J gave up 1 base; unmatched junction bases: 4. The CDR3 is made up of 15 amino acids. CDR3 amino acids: CASSPGLENTGELFF. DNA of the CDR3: TGTGCCAGCAGTCCCGGACTAGAGAACACCGGGGAGCTGTTTTTT.

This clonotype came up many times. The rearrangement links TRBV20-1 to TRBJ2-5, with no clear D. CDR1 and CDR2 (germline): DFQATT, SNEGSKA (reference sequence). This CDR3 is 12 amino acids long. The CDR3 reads CSLGHYIETQYF. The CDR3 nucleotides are TGCAGCCTAGGGCACTATATAGAGACCCAGTACTTC.

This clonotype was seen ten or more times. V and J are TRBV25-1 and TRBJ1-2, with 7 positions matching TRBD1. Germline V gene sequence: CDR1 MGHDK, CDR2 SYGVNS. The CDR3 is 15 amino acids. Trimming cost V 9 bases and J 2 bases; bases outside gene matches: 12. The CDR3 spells CASRGTEWNNYGYTF. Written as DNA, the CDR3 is TGTGCCAGTCGAGGGACAGAATGGAACAACTATGGCTACACCTTC.

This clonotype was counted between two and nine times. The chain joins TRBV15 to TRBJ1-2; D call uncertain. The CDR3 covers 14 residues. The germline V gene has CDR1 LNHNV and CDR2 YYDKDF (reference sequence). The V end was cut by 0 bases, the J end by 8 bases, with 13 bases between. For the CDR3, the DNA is TGTGCCACCAGCAGAGATTTGGGATCAAGCGGCTACACCTTC. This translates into CATSRDLGSSGYTF.

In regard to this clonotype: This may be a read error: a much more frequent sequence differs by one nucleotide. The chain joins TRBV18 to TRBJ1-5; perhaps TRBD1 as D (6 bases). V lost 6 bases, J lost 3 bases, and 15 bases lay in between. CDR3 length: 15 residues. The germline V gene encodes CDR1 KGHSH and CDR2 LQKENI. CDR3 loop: CASSPGGDNNQPQHF. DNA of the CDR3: TGTGCCAGCTCCCCTGGGGGGGACAACAATCAGCCCCAGCATTTT.

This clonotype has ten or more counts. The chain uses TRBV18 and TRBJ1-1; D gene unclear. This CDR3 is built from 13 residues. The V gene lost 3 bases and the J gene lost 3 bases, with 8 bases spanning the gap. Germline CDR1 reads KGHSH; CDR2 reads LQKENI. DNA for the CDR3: TGTGCCAGCTCACCCAAGGCGGACACTGAAGCTTTCTTT. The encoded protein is CASSPKADTEAFF.

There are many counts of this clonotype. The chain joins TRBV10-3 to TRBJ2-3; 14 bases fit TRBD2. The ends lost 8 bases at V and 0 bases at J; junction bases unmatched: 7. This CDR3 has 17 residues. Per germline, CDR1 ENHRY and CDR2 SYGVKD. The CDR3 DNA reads TGTGCCATCGGGGGGACTAGCGGGAGACCCAGCACAGATACGCAGTATTTT. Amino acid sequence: CAIGGTSGRPSTDTQYF.

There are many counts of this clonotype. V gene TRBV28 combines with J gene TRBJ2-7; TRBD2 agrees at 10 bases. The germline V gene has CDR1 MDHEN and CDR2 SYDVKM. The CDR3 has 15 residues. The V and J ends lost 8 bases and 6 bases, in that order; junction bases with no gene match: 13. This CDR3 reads CASYTGASGRSEQYF. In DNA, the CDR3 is TGTGCCAGCTACACTGGGGCTAGCGGGAGATCCGAGCAGTACTTC.

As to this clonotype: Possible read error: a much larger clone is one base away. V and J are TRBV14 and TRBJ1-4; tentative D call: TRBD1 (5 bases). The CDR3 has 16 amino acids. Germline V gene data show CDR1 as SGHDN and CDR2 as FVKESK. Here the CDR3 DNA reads TGTGTCAGCAGCCGGCCTTCGGGGGCAACTAATGAAAAACTGTTTTTT. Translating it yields CVSSRPSGATNEKLFF.